The present TCR beta chain was sequenced within a study of response to subunit inactivated influenza vaccine. Findings and limits, study-wide: Every seasonal influenza vaccination brings in few new T cells, the authors suggested.

Germline V lookup: CDR1 MDHEN, CDR2 SYDVKM. The CDR3 is 13 amino acids. V lost 10 bases, J lost 1 base, and 11 bases lay in between. Regarding this clonotype: Its antigen remains unknown.

Each CDR3 protein is one row after TCRdb ran MiXCR on the RT-PCR reads. Of about 240,000 distinct CDR3 sequences in the sample, about 12% were seen once. V gene TRBV28 combines with J gene TRBJ1-5; no definite D call. This specimen was non-naive T cells sorted from PBMCs, taken 14 to 15 days before vaccination. The sequence was collected from a man aged 50-60 years who received an inactivated influenza vaccine. CDR3 nucleotide sequence: TGTGCCACCAACGAGGACAGCAATCAGCCCCAGCATTTT. This sequence encodes CATNEDSNQPQHF.